This T cell receptor (beta chain) was retrieved from a study of T cell responses to AZD1222 COVID-19 vaccine. Of note for this clone: This sample includes further DNA sequences coding for the same CDR3.

Trimming at V came to 1 base and at J to 2 bases, leaving 5 bases not matched to a gene. The germline V gene encodes CDR1 SGHVS and CDR2 FNYEAQ. The CDR3 extends over 16 amino acids. Assay used: immunoSEQ multiplex PCR; TCRdb lists only in-frame clones, some missing. The sample contains about 37,000 clones, 70% to 90% of which appear only once. The sequence was collected from an adult who received the AZD1222 COVID-19 vaccine. Material: peripheral blood, obtained 28 days after the second AZD1222 dose. The chain combines TRBV7-6 with TRBJ2-5; 9 positions agree with TRBD1. The CDR3 DNA follows: TGTGCCAGCAGCTTAGGGGACAGGGAGAGGCAAGAGACCCAGTACTTC. Translation: CASSLGDRERQETQYF.